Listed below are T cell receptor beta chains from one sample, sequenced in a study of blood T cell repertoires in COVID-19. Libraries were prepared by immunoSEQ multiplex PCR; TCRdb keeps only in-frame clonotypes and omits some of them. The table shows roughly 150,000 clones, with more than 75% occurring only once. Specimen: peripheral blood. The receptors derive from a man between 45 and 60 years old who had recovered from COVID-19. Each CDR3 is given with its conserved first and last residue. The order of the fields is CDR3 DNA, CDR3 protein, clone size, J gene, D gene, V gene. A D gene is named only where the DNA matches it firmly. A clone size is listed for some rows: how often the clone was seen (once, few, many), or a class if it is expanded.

cdr3_nt: TGTGCCAGCAGTTCCCCTCTTTTTAGCTTGAACACTGAAGCTTTCTTT
cdr3_aa: CASSSPLFSLNTEAFF
clone_size: .
j_call: TRBJ1-1
d_call: .
v_call: TRBV6-2/TRBV6-3

cdr3_nt: TGTGCCAGCAGCTCCGGACTAGCGGGAGCCAATGAGCAGTTCTTC
cdr3_aa: CASSSGLAGANEQFF
clone_size: .
j_call: TRBJ2-1
d_call: TRBD2
v_call: TRBV11-1

cdr3_nt: TGTGCCAGTAGTATAGTGGCTACAGGCGATACGCAGTATTTT
cdr3_aa: CASSIVATGDTQYF
clone_size: .
j_call: TRBJ2-3
d_call: .
v_call: TRBV19

cdr3_nt: TGTGCCAGCAGCTTAGAATTAGCGGGGGGCTACGAGCAGTACTTC
cdr3_aa: CASSLELAGGYEQYF
clone_size: .
j_call: TRBJ2-7
d_call: TRBD2
v_call: TRBV11-2

cdr3_nt: TGTGCCAGCTCACGGGACAGAGACCCTGGAAACACCATATATTTT
cdr3_aa: CASSRDRDPGNTIYF
clone_size: .
j_call: TRBJ1-3
d_call: TRBD1
v_call: TRBV18

cdr3_nt: TGTGCCAGCAGCCAAGGAGGGACAGGGGGCGCCGAGCAGTACTTC
cdr3_aa: CASSQGGTGGAEQYF
clone_size: .
j_call: TRBJ2-7
d_call: TRBD1
v_call: TRBV6-2/TRBV6-3

cdr3_nt: TGTGCCAGCTCACCCGACAGATCAGATACGCAGTATTTT
cdr3_aa: CASSPDRSDTQYF
clone_size: .
j_call: TRBJ2-3
d_call: .
v_call: TRBV18

cdr3_nt: TGTGCCAGCAGGAGCAGAACCAGGTCCACCGGGGAGCTGTTTTTT
cdr3_aa: CASRSRTRSTGELFF
clone_size: .
j_call: TRBJ2-2
d_call: .
v_call: TRBV2

cdr3_nt: TGCGCCAGCAGCCAGACGCGGCTAGAATTGGTCGCAACAAGCACAGATACGCAGTATTTT
cdr3_aa: CASSQTRLELVATSTDTQYF
clone_size: once
j_call: TRBJ2-3
d_call: .
v_call: TRBV4-3

cdr3_nt: TGTGCCAGCAGCTTAGGTGCGACAGGAAAAAACTACCAAGAGACCCAGTACTTC
cdr3_aa: CASSLGATGKNYQETQYF
clone_size: .
j_call: TRBJ2-5
d_call: .
v_call: TRBV7-2

cdr3_nt: TGTGCCAGCAGGGGCTGGGGGGACATTCAGTACTTC
cdr3_aa: CASRGWGDIQYF
clone_size: .
j_call: TRBJ2-4
d_call: .
v_call: TRBV6-5

cdr3_nt: TGCGCCAGCAGCGGGGGGTCCATTCCTTTGAACACTGAAGCTTTCTTT
cdr3_aa: CASSGGSIPLNTEAFF
clone_size: .
j_call: TRBJ1-1
d_call: .
v_call: TRBV5-1

cdr3_nt: TGTGCCAGCAGTGAATATGGGACAGACTACAATGAGCAGTTCTTC
cdr3_aa: CASSEYGTDYNEQFF
clone_size: .
j_call: TRBJ2-1
d_call: TRBD1
v_call: TRBV6-1

cdr3_nt: TGTGCCAGCAGTATCACTCCACAGGGCCGGGAGACCCAGTACTTC
cdr3_aa: CASSITPQGRETQYF
clone_size: .
j_call: TRBJ2-5
d_call: .
v_call: TRBV5-5

cdr3_nt: TGCGCCAGCAGCCAAGAGCGGCTCGGGACAGGGGCGAACACTGAAGCTTTCTTT
cdr3_aa: CASSQERLGTGANTEAFF
clone_size: .
j_call: TRBJ1-1
d_call: TRBD1
v_call: TRBV4-3

cdr3_nt: TGTGCCAGCAGCTTAGGGGGCTTAGGCAATCAGCCCCAGCATTTT
cdr3_aa: CASSLGGLGNQPQHF
clone_size: .
j_call: TRBJ1-5
d_call: .
v_call: TRBV7-2

cdr3_nt: TGTGCCAGCAGTGACCCTAGCGGGACAGATACGCAGTATTTT
cdr3_aa: CASSDPSGTDTQYF
clone_size: .
j_call: TRBJ2-3
d_call: TRBD2
v_call: TRBV2

cdr3_nt: TGCGCCAGCAGTCGCCCATTAAGGCCCGGGACTAGCGGGGGGAGGGGCACAGATACGCAGTATTTT
cdr3_aa: CASSRPLRPGTSGGRGTDTQYF
clone_size: .
j_call: TRBJ2-3
d_call: TRBD2
v_call: TRBV23-1

cdr3_nt: TGTGCCAGCAGTTACTCGGAGGGGGCGGCTGGAAACACCATATATTTT
cdr3_aa: CASSYSEGAAGNTIYF
clone_size: .
j_call: TRBJ1-3
d_call: TRBD1
v_call: TRBV6-5

cdr3_nt: TGTGCCAGCAGCTTGCGGCTAGCGGGAGGAGAGCAGTACTTC
cdr3_aa: CASSLRLAGGEQYF
clone_size: .
j_call: TRBJ2-7
d_call: TRBD2
v_call: TRBV5-6

cdr3_nt: TGCGCCAGCAGCTTTACTAGCGGGGCCTACAATGAGCAGTTCTTC
cdr3_aa: CASSFTSGAYNEQFF
clone_size: .
j_call: TRBJ2-1
d_call: TRBD2
v_call: TRBV5-1

cdr3_nt: TGTGCCAGTAGTATAGATGGACAGAAGGGCGGGGAGCTGTTTTTT
cdr3_aa: CASSIDGQKGGELFF
clone_size: .
j_call: TRBJ2-2
d_call: .
v_call: TRBV19

cdr3_nt: TGTGCCAGCATCCCCCTTGGAGGGAGGTTGACTGAAGCTTTCTTT
cdr3_aa: CASIPLGGRLTEAFF
clone_size: .
j_call: TRBJ1-1
d_call: .
v_call: TRBV11-3

cdr3_nt: TGCAGCGTTGAAAGCCGGGACAGATACACAGATACGCAGTATTTT
cdr3_aa: CSVESRDRYTDTQYF
clone_size: .
j_call: TRBJ2-3
d_call: TRBD1
v_call: TRBV29-1

cdr3_nt: TGTGCCAGCAGCTTAGGAGGGTCCGCCGGCCAGCCCCAGCATTTT
cdr3_aa: CASSLGGSAGQPQHF
clone_size: .
j_call: TRBJ1-5
d_call: .
v_call: TRBV7-6

cdr3_nt: TGTGCCAGCACCGACTCAGGGGGCTCCTACGAGCAGTACTTC
cdr3_aa: CASTDSGGSYEQYF
clone_size: .
j_call: TRBJ2-7
d_call: TRBD1
v_call: TRBV2

cdr3_nt: TGTGCCAGCAGCTTAGACAGGGCCTATCAGCCCCAGCATTTT
cdr3_aa: CASSLDRAYQPQHF
clone_size: .
j_call: TRBJ1-5
d_call: .
v_call: TRBV7-8

cdr3_nt: TGTGCCAGCAGCGCTGGACTAGCGGGAGTGGAGACCCAGTACTTC
cdr3_aa: CASSAGLAGVETQYF
clone_size: .
j_call: TRBJ2-5
d_call: TRBD2
v_call: TRBV2

cdr3_nt: TGTGCCAGCTCACCAGAGGTTTATGGCTACACCTTC
cdr3_aa: CASSPEVYGYTF
clone_size: .
j_call: TRBJ1-2
d_call: .
v_call: TRBV18

cdr3_nt: TGTGCCAGCAGTGAATATCTGGCAGGGAGGGGAAACACCATATATTTT
cdr3_aa: CASSEYLAGRGNTIYF
clone_size: once
j_call: TRBJ1-3
d_call: .
v_call: TRBV25-1

cdr3_nt: TGTGCCAGCAGCCAATCGAGCAATGAGCAGTTCTTC
cdr3_aa: CASSQSSNEQFF
clone_size: .
j_call: TRBJ2-1
d_call: .
v_call: TRBV3-1/TRBV3-2

cdr3_nt: TGTGCGAGCAGCAGGATGGGGGAGGGGTACGAGCAGTACTTC
cdr3_aa: CASSRMGEGYEQYF
clone_size: .
j_call: TRBJ2-7
d_call: TRBD2
v_call: TRBV11-2

cdr3_nt: TGTGCCAGTAGTATAGAAGGGACTACCTACGAGCAGTACTTC
cdr3_aa: CASSIEGTTYEQYF
clone_size: .
j_call: TRBJ2-7
d_call: TRBD2
v_call: TRBV19

cdr3_nt: TGTGCCAGCTCCTCAGACAGGGCCACAGATACGCAGTATTTT
cdr3_aa: CASSSDRATDTQYF
clone_size: .
j_call: TRBJ2-3
d_call: TRBD1
v_call: TRBV18

cdr3_nt: TGTGCCTGGAGTGTATGGAGGGAAGATGAAGAAAAACTGTTTTTT
cdr3_aa: CAWSVWREDEEKLFF
clone_size: .
j_call: TRBJ1-4
d_call: .
v_call: TRBV30

cdr3_nt: TGTGCCAGCAGTGAAATTCTAGCGGGGATAACGGATACGCAGTATTTT
cdr3_aa: CASSEILAGITDTQYF
clone_size: .
j_call: TRBJ2-3
d_call: TRBD2
v_call: TRBV25-1

cdr3_nt: TGTGCCAGCAGTGACCAGGCTGGGGCCAACGTCCTGACTTTC
cdr3_aa: CASSDQAGANVLTF
clone_size: .
j_call: TRBJ2-6
d_call: .
v_call: TRBV2

cdr3_nt: TGCGCCAGCAGCCAAGATCTCGGGGGGCCCAATTCACCCCTCCACTTT
cdr3_aa: CASSQDLGGPNSPLHF
clone_size: .
j_call: TRBJ1-6
d_call: .
v_call: TRBV4-1

cdr3_nt: TGTGCCAGCAGCCCTTGGCAGGGAAAAGCGGGAGGAGACTATGGCTACACCTTC
cdr3_aa: CASSPWQGKAGGDYGYTF
clone_size: .
j_call: TRBJ1-2
d_call: .
v_call: TRBV7-2

cdr3_nt: TGTGCCAGCAGTCGAGTCTATAACACTGAAGCTTTCTTT
cdr3_aa: CASSRVYNTEAFF
clone_size: .
j_call: TRBJ1-1
d_call: .
v_call: TRBV6-5

cdr3_nt: TGTGCCAGCAGCTTAATCCAACTTGCAGGGAGGTTCCACAATGAGCAGTTCTTC
cdr3_aa: CASSLIQLAGRFHNEQFF
clone_size: .
j_call: TRBJ2-1
d_call: .
v_call: TRBV7-2

cdr3_nt: TGTGCCAGCAGGATGACAGGGAGCACTGAAGCTTTCTTT
cdr3_aa: CASRMTGSTEAFF
clone_size: .
j_call: TRBJ1-1
d_call: TRBD1
v_call: TRBV12-3/TRBV12-4

cdr3_nt: TGTGCCAGCAGCCGGCTAGCGGGGACCGGGGAGCTGTTTTTT
cdr3_aa: CASSRLAGTGELFF
clone_size: .
j_call: TRBJ2-2
d_call: TRBD2
v_call: TRBV6-6

cdr3_nt: TGTGCCAGCAGTTCCCCGGGACAGGGATCCTACAATGAGCAGTTCTTC
cdr3_aa: CASSSPGQGSYNEQFF
clone_size: .
j_call: TRBJ2-1
d_call: TRBD1
v_call: TRBV6-5

cdr3_nt: TGTGCCAGCAGCCGCGACGGGGAGCTGTTTTTT
cdr3_aa: CASSRDGELFF
clone_size: .
j_call: TRBJ2-2
d_call: .
v_call: TRBV5-6

cdr3_nt: TGTGCCAGCAGCCACTCCGCCCGACTAGCGGGGGGGCGCCTCGAGCAGTACTTC
cdr3_aa: CASSHSARLAGGRLEQYF
clone_size: .
j_call: TRBJ2-7
d_call: TRBD2
v_call: TRBV3-1/TRBV3-2

cdr3_nt: TGCAGCGTCGGGACAGGGGGCATGGCTAATGAAAAACTGTTTTTT
cdr3_aa: CSVGTGGMANEKLFF
clone_size: .
j_call: TRBJ1-4
d_call: TRBD1
v_call: TRBV29-1

cdr3_nt: TGTGCCAGCAGGCCGACAGGCTCTGGAAACACCATATATTTT
cdr3_aa: CASRPTGSGNTIYF
clone_size: .
j_call: TRBJ1-3
d_call: .
v_call: TRBV25-1

cdr3_nt: TGTGCCAGCAGTTCGAACACCGGGACAGGGCGGTCGGAGGAGCTGTTTTTT
cdr3_aa: CASSSNTGTGRSEELFF
clone_size: .
j_call: TRBJ2-2
d_call: TRBD1
v_call: TRBV27

cdr3_nt: TGTGCCAGCAGCCCTTTGGACAGTCAAGAGACCCAGTACTTC
cdr3_aa: CASSPLDSQETQYF
clone_size: .
j_call: TRBJ2-5
d_call: .
v_call: TRBV28

cdr3_nt: TGCGCCAGCAGCCAAGATCCGGGGGGCTTCGGTGAAGCTTTCTTT
cdr3_aa: CASSQDPGGFGEAFF
clone_size: few
j_call: TRBJ1-1
d_call: .
v_call: TRBV4-1

cdr3_nt: TGTGCCAGCTCCGGACTAGCGGGAGTCTACGAGCAGTACTTC
cdr3_aa: CASSGLAGVYEQYF
clone_size: .
j_call: TRBJ2-7
d_call: TRBD2
v_call: TRBV18

cdr3_nt: TGTGCCAGCAGCTTGGGTAGGGGACAGGGACCCGGGGCCCAGCATTTT
cdr3_aa: CASSLGRGQGPGAQHF
clone_size: .
j_call: TRBJ1-5
d_call: TRBD1
v_call: TRBV5-6

cdr3_nt: TGTGCCAGCAGCCGAACGGACAGGGGGCGCGGAAACACCATATATTTT
cdr3_aa: CASSRTDRGRGNTIYF
clone_size: .
j_call: TRBJ1-3
d_call: TRBD1
v_call: TRBV5-6

cdr3_nt: TGTGCCAGCAGCTTAGATTGGACTAGGGGCACAGATACGCAGTATTTT
cdr3_aa: CASSLDWTRGTDTQYF
clone_size: .
j_call: TRBJ2-3
d_call: TRBD2
v_call: TRBV7-2

cdr3_nt: TGTGCCAGCTCGCAACAGGGCGACCGGGACGAGCAGTACTTC
cdr3_aa: CASSQQGDRDEQYF
clone_size: .
j_call: TRBJ2-7
d_call: .
v_call: TRBV18

cdr3_nt: TGTGCCAGCTCACATGACGGGACAGGACCTTACGAGCAGTACTTC
cdr3_aa: CASSHDGTGPYEQYF
clone_size: .
j_call: TRBJ2-7
d_call: TRBD1
v_call: TRBV18

cdr3_nt: TGTGCCAGCAGTGAGTTTCAGGGCCCTAATGAAAAACTGTTTTTT
cdr3_aa: CASSEFQGPNEKLFF
clone_size: once
j_call: TRBJ1-4
d_call: .
v_call: TRBV2

cdr3_nt: TGTGCCAGCAGCCGGGGCGGGAGGGCCAAGGAAGATACGCAGTATTTT
cdr3_aa: CASSRGGRAKEDTQYF
clone_size: .
j_call: TRBJ2-3
d_call: TRBD2
v_call: TRBV3-1/TRBV3-2